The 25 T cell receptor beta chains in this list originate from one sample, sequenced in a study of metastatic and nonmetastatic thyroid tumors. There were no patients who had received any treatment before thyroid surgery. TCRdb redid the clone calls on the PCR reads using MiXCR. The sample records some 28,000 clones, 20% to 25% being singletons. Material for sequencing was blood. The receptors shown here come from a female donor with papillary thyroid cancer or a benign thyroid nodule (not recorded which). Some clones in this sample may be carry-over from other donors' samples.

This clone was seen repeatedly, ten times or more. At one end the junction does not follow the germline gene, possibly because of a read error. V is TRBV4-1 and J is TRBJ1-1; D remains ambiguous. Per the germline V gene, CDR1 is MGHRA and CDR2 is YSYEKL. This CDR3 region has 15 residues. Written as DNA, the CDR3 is TGCGTCAGCAGCCGCGAAGTCAGGCTTCGCACTGAAGCTTTCTTT. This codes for CVSSREVRLRTEAFF.

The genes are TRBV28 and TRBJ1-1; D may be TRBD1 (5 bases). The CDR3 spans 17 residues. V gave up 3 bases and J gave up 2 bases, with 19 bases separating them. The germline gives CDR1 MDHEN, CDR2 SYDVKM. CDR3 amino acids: CASSLLLPGTANTEAFF. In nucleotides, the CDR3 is TGTGCCAGCAGTTTGCTACTTCCCGGGACTGCTAACACTGAAGCTTTCTTT.

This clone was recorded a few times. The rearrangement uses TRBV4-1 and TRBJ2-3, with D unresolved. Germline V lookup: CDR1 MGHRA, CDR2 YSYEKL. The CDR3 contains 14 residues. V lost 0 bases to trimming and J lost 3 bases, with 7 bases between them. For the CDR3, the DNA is TGCGCCAGCAGCCAAGAAGCCAATACAGATACGCAGTATTTT. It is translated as CASSQEANTDTQYF.

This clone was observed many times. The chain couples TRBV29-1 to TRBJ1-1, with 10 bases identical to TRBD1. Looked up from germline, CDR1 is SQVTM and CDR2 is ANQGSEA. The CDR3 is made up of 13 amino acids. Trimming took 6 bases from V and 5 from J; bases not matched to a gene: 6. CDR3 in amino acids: CSVRTGGLTEAFF. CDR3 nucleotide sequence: TGCAGCGTGCGGACAGGGGGTTTGACTGAAGCTTTCTTT.

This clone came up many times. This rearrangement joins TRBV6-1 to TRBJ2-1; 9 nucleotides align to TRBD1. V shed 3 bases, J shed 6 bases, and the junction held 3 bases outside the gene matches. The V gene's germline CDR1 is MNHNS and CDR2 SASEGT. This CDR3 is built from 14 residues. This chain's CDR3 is CASSDYRGLNEQFF. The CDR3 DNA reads TGTGCCAGCAGTGACTACAGGGGGCTCAATGAGCAGTTCTTC.

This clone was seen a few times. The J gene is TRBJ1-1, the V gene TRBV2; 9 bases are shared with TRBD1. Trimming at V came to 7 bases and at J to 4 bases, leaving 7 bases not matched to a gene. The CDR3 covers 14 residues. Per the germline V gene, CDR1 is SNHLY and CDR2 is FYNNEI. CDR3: CASTTGTGFTEAFF. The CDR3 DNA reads TGTGCCAGCACCACCGGGACAGGGTTCACTGAAGCTTTCTTT.

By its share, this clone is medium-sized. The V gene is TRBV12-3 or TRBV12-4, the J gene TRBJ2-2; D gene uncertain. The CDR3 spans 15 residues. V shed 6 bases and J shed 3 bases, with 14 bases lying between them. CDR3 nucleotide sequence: TGTGCCAGCAGCCAAAGGGCAGGTTACACCGGGGAGCTGTTTTTT. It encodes CASSQRAGYTGELFF.

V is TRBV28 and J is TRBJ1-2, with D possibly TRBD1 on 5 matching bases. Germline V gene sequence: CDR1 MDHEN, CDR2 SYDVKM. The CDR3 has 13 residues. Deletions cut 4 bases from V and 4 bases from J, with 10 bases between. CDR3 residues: CASSSGTVYGYTF. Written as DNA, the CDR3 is TGTGCCAGCAGTTCTGGGACGGTCTATGGCTACACCTTC.

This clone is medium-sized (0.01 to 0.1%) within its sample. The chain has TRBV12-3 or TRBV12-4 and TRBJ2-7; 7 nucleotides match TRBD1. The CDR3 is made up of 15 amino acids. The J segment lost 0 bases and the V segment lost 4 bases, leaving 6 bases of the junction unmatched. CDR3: CASSSQGWSSYEQYF. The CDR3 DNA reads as TGTGCCAGCAGTTCACAGGGGTGGTCCTCCTACGAGCAGTACTTC.

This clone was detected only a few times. The CDR3 DNA follows: TGTGCCAGCAGTTCCTGGACAGGGGACTATGGCTACACCTTC. As protein: CASSSWTGDYGYTF. The rearrangement joins TRBV12-3 or TRBV12-4 to TRBJ1-2; the match to TRBD1 covers 9 bases. The CDR3 is 14 amino acids. J lost 3 bases, V lost 4 bases, and 3 bases had no gene match.

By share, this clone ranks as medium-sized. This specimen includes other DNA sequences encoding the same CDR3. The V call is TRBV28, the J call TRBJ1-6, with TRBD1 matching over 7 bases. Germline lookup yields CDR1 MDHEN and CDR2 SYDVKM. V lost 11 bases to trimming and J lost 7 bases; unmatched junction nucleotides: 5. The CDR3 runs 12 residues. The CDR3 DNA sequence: TGTGCCGTCAACAGGGGCAATTCACCCCTCCACTTT. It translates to CAVNRGNSPLHF.

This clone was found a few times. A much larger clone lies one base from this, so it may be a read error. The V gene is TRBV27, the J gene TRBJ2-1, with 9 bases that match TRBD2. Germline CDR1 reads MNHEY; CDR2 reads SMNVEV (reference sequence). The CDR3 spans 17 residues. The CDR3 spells CASSPTSTSGTYNEHFF. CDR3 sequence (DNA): TGTGCCAGCAGTCCCACCTCGACTAGCGGAACCTACAATGAGCACTTCTTC.

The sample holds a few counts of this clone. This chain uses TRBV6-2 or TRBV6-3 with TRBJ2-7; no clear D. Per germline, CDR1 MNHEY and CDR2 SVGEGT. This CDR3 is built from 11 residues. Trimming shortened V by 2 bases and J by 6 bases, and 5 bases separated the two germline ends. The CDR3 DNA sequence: TGTGCCAGCAGTTACCGGGCCGAGCAGTACTTC. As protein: CASSYRAEQYF.

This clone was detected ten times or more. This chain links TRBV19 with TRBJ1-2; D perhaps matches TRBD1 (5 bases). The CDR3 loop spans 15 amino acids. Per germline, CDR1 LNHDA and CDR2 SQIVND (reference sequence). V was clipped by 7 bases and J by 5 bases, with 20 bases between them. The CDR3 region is CASIPQRDGVYGYTF. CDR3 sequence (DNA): TGTGCCAGTATCCCCCAGAGGGACGGAGTTTATGGCTACACCTTC.

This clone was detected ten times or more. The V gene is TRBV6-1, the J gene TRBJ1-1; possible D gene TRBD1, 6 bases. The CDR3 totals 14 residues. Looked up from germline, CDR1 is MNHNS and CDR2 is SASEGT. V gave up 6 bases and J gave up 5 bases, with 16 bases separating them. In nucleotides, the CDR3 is TGTGCCAGCAGGGGAGGGGGGGAAAGGACTGAAGCTTTCTTT. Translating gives CASRGGGERTEAFF.

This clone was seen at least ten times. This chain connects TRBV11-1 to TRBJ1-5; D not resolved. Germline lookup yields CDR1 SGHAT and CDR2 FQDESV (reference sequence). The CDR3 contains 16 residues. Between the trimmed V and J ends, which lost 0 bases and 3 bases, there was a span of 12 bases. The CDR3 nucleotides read TGTGCCAGCAGCTTAGCGTCAGCCGGCGACAATCAGCCCCAGCATTTT. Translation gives CASSLASAGDNQPQHF.

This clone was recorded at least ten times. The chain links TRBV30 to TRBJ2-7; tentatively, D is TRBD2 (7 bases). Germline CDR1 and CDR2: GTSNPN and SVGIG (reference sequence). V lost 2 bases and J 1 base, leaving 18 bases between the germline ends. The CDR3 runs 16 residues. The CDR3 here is CAWSYRAGGSSYEQYF. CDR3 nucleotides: TGTGCCTGGAGTTACAGGGCGGGCGGGAGTTCCTACGAGCAGTACTTC. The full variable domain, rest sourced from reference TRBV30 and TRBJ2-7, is SQTIHQWPATLVQPVGSPLSLECTVEGTSNPNLYWYRQAAGRGLQLLFYSVGIGQISSEVPQNLSASRPQDRQFILSSKKLLLSDSGFYLCAWSYRAGGSSYEQYFGPGTRLTVT.

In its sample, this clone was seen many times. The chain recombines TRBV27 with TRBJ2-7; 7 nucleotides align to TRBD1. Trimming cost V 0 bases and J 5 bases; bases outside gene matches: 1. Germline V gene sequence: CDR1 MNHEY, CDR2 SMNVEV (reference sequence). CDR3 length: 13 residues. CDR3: CASSLSGTDEQYF. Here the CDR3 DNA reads TGTGCCAGCAGTTTATCCGGGACAGACGAGCAGTACTTC.

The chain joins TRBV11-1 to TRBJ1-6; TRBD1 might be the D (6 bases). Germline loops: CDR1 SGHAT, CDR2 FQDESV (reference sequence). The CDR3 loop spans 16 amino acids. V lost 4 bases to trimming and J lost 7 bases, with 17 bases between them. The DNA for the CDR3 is TGTGCCAGCAGCTGGGGGGCCGGGGCCAGAAATTCACCCCTCCACTTT. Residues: CASSWGAGARNSPLHF. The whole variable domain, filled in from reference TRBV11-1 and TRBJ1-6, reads EAEVAQSPRYKITEKSQAVAFWCDPISGHATLYWYRQILGQGPELLVQFQDESVVDDSQLPKDRFSAERLKGVDSTLKIQPAELGDSAMYLCASSWGAGARNSPLHFGNGTRLTVT.

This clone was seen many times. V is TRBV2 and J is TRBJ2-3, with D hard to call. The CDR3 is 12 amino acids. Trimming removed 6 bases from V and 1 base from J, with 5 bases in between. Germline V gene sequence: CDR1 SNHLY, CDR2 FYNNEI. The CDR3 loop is CASRLGTDTQYF. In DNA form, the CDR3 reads TGTGCCAGCAGGCTAGGCACAGATACGCAGTATTTT.

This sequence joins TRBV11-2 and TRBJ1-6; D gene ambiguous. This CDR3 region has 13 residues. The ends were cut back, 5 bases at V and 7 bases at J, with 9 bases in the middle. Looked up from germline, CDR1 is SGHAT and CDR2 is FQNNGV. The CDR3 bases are TGTGCCAGCAGCGGCTCGGGGAATTCACCCCTCCACTTT. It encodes CASSGSGNSPLHF. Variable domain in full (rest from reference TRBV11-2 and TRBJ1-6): EAGVAQSPRYKIIEKRQSVAFWCNPISGHATLYWYQQILGQGPKLLIQFQNNGVVDDSQLPKDRFSAERLKGVDSTLKIQPAKLEDSAVYLCASSGSGNSPLHFGNGTRLTVT.

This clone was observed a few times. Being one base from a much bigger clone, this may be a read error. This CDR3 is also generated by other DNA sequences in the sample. CDR3 DNA sequence: TGCAGCGTTGGGGGGAGACCTGAAGCTTTCTTT. Translated: CSVGGRPEAFF. The chain uses TRBV29-1 and TRBJ1-1; D possibly corresponds to TRBD1 (5 bases). V was trimmed by 4 bases and J by 6 bases, leaving 9 bases between them. The CDR3 consists of 11 residues. Germline CDR1 and CDR2: SQVTM and ANQGSEA.

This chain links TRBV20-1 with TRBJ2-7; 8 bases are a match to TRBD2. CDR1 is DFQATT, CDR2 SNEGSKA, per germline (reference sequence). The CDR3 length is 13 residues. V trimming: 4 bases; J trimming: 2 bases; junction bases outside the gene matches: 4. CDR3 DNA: TGCAGTGCTATCGGGGGGGCCCCCTACGAGCAGTACTTC. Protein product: CSAIGGAPYEQYF.

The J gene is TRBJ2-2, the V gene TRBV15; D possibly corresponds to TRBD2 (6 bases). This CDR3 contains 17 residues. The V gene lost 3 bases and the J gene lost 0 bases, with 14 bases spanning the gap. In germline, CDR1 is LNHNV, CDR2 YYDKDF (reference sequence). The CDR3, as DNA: TGTGCCACCAGCAGCGTAGGTCGGGGGACGAACACCGGGGAGCTGTTTTTT. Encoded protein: CATSSVGRGTNTGELFF.

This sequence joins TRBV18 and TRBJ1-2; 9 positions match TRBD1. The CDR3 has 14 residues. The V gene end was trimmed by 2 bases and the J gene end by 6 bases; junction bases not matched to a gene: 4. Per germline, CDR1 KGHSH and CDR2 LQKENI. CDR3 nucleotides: TGTGCCAGCTCACCATCCCGGACAGGGGATGGCTACACCTTC. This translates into CASSPSRTGDGYTF.